This is a list of T cell receptor beta chains from one sample in a study of shared clonotypes between healthy human individuals. Generated by immunoSEQ multiplex PCR, the TCRdb table keeps only in-frame clones and is missing some. The sample carries some 2,000,000 clones, roughly 94% recorded once. The sample comprised naive CD8+ T cells sorted from blood. These receptors were obtained from a man between 18 and 29 years old in good health. Each CDR3 is given with its conserved first and last residue. D genes are given only for firm matches. Size tells how often a clone was seen (once, few, many) or the class of an expanded clone, and some rows leave it out.

clone_size	v_call	j_call	d_call	cdr3_nt	cdr3_aa
NA	TRBV2	TRBJ2-5	TRBD2	TGTGCCAGCAGTGCGACTCAAGCGGGAGACAGAGAGACCCAGTACTTC	CASSATQAGDRETQYF
NA	TRBV2	TRBJ2-7	TRBD2	TGTGCCAGGGCACGTAGCGGGACGGACTACGAGCAGTACTTC	CARARSGTDYEQYF
NA	TRBV28	TRBJ1-1	TRBD1	TGTGCCAGCAGTCAACAGGGGGGTACTGAAGCTTTCTTT	CASSQQGGTEAFF
once	TRBV11-1	TRBJ2-7	NA	TGTGCCAGCAGCAGGACTGCCACCTACGAGCAGTACTTC	CASSRTATYEQYF
once	TRBV9	TRBJ1-1	NA	TGTGCCAGCAGCGTAGAGGGACAACCGAGGAACACTGAAGCTTTCTTT	CASSVEGQPRNTEAFF
NA	TRBV6-5	TRBJ1-3	NA	TGTGCCAGCAGTCCGACAGGTTCTGGAAACACCATATATTTT	CASSPTGSGNTIYF
NA	TRBV7-6	TRBJ1-4	TRBD1	TGTGCCAGCAGCCAAACAGGGGGAAATGAAAAACTGTTTTTT	CASSQTGGNEKLFF
NA	TRBV6-5	TRBJ1-2	TRBD1	TGTGCCAGCAGTTCGGGACAGGGAGATGGCTACACCTTC	CASSSGQGDGYTF
NA	TRBV5-1	TRBJ2-1	NA	TGCGCCAGCAGCTTAGGACAGTACAATGAGCAGTTCTTC	CASSLGQYNEQFF
NA	TRBV15	TRBJ2-1	TRBD2	TGTGCCACCAGCACACTAGCGGCCTACAATGAGCAGTTCTTC	CATSTLAAYNEQFF
NA	TRBV10-2	TRBJ2-7	TRBD1	TGCGCCAGCAGTGAAACAGGGGGCTCCTACGAGCAGTACTTC	CASSETGGSYEQYF